This T cell receptor beta chain was sequenced in a study of T cell responses to AZD1222 COVID-19 vaccine (dated by TCRdb to about 2021). Background on the whole study: TCR sequencing covered roughly 230 trial participants: around 210 given two doses of AZD1222 and 26 given two doses of MenACWY control vaccine. Trial participants were enrolled into age subgroups of 18-55, 56-69 and 70-plus years, which contained roughly 140, 27 and 60 TCR-sequenced participants, respectively.

A remark on this clone: The antigen it binds to is not known. No base qualities exist here, and no much larger clone lies one base off it.

The time point label, as the study defines it: about 28 days (+/-7) after the second vaccine dose. AZD1222 recipients given second doses at about 4 weeks or at about 12 weeks were pooled, since spike-specific TCR depth and breadth were not found to differ between the two schedules. Samples from vaccinated people were obtained from the UK trials COV001 and COV002, which included a single-blind randomized controlled phase 2/3 trial of AZD1222 (ChAdOx1 nCoV-19) in healthy adults. For TCRbeta chain sequencing, PBMC samples were collected from trial participants at day 0 and at day 28 after the second dose. The CDR3 regions of human TCRbeta chains were analyzed by immunosequencing. In the paper's pipeline: TCRs in the repertoires were matched against a reference library of SARS-CoV-2-specific TCRs that had been generated with the MIRA antigen-specificity platform. Breadth was defined as the fraction of unique TCRs that were SARS-CoV-2-associated. Depth was defined as the fraction of total T cells that were SARS-CoV-2-associated. Using the MIRA data, each spike-specific TCR was assigned both to the spike region to which the TCR was reactive and to a CD4 or CD8 class. Log10-transformed breadth and depth values were compared by one-way ANOVA with Sidak's multiple comparisons tests. Imported from immuneACCESS, the table was reduced by TCRdb to in-frame sequences with V and J called. These copies leave out some clones; in studies compared against another copy, an unresolved V gene accounts for under half, and the cause of the remainder is not known. From that table come the V and J calls and clone size; the DNA was used to work out D and trimming. A total of 65,000 to 70,000 clones appear in this sample, 83% of them only once. The biggest ten clones account for more than 20% of the sample.

What the work shows at the level of the full study, not this receptor alone: CD4 TCRs associated with the vaccine covered the entire spike protein, and the dominant responses were in regions 160-218 and 743-854. After two AZD1222 doses, both the breadth and the depth of spike-specific TCRs were significantly higher than at day 0 and than in MenACWY recipients. The 56-69-year group was small, and its depth increase did not reach significance, likely because of low power. Nearly half of unique spike-specific TCRs reportedly recognized epitopes outside regions mutated in the B.1.351 and B.1.1.7 variants. No day 14 peak-response samples were available, so repertoires were characterized only after the peak T cell response. Participants were mostly white British and included more females than males, and it was suggested by the authors that clonal diversity may have been underestimated. Conclusions about previously exposed vaccinees are limited, since just a handful of AZD1222 recipients were seropositive for SARS-CoV-2 at baseline.

Measured from the cysteine to the phenylalanine, the CDR3 is 15 residues long. CDR3 DNA only is kept here, 45 bases in frame from base 1. The germline ends are 10 bases apart after V is trimmed by 2 bases and J by 1 base. For CDR1 and CDR2, the germline V gene (reference sequence) lists LNHDA and SQIVND. The rearrangement combines TRBV19 with TRBJ2-3; the best D guess is TRBD2, with 5 bases matching. Sequencing used peripheral blood, obtained 28 days after the second AZD1222 dose. The receptor's source is an adult who received the AZD1222 COVID-19 vaccine. The DNA sequence is as follows: TGTGCCAGTAGTATATGGTCCGGGGGCACAGATACGCAGTATTTT. This yields the protein CASSIWSGGTDTQYF.